One sample yielded the 7 T cell receptor beta chains listed below, sequenced in a study of blood T cells in healthy people across ages. It was with a sample-barcoded 5' primer and a J-beta primer mix that a second PCR of roughly 7 to 12 cycles was run. A single record per CDR3 protein comes from TCRdb applying MiXCR to the 5' RACE reads. The sample holds some 700,000 distinct CDR3 sequences; about a fifth are singletons and the top ten take around a fifth. The sequenced sample consisted of blood. The receptors stem from a man in his 70s in good health.

This clonotype has more than one count but fewer than ten. The chain combines TRBV20-1 with TRBJ1-3, with a weak D call TRBD1 (5 bases). Trimming removed 8 bases at V and 0 bases at J, with 8 bases between. The CDR3 runs to 12 residues. Germline lookup yields CDR1 DFQATT and CDR2 SNEGSKA (reference sequence). For the CDR3, the DNA is TGCAGTACCAGGGTCTCTGGAAACACCATATATTTT. Its translation is CSTRVSGNTIYF.

A few counts support this clonotype. At one boundary the junction diverges from the germline segment, which might be a read error. The chain is built from TRBV5-1 and TRBJ2-5; TRBD2 matches at 7 bases. Per germline, CDR1 SGHRS and CDR2 YFSETQ. This CDR3 contains 17 residues. The CDR3 region is CASSQIPPSGTKQTQYF. CDR3 nucleotides: TGCGCCAGCAGCCAAATACCACCTTCCGGGACTAAGCAGACCCAATACTTC.

V and J are TRBV5-6 and TRBJ1-2; D is undetermined. Per germline, CDR1 SGHDT and CDR2 YYEEEE. The CDR3 spans 14 residues. V lost 1 base, J lost 4 bases, and 11 bases lay in between. The CDR3 protein is CASSLKTPSYGYTF. DNA of the CDR3: TGTGCCAGCAGCTTGAAGACTCCCAGCTATGGCTACACCTTC.

V gene TRBV7-2 combines with J gene TRBJ2-3; 7 nucleotides agree with TRBD2. V was clipped by 2 bases and J by 6 bases; unmatched bases: 14. In germline, CDR1 is SGHTA, CDR2 FQGNSA. There are 17 residues in the CDR3. CDR3 sequence reads: CASSLSIVSGKMDTQYF. The CDR3, as DNA: TGTGCCAGCAGCTTATCGATTGTAAGCGGGAAGATGGATACGCAGTATTTT.

This sequence joins TRBV5-1 and TRBJ2-2; 7 bases are shared with TRBD1. Germline assignment: CDR1 SGHRS and CDR2 YFSETQ. Trimming at V came to 4 bases and at J to 4 bases, leaving 7 bases not matched to a gene. The CDR3 is made up of 15 amino acids. The CDR3 DNA reads TGCGCCAGCAGCGTAGGCACAGGGGCCACCGGGGAGCTGTTTTTT. It is translated as CASSVGTGATGELFF. Together with reference TRBV5-1 and TRBJ2-2, the CDR3 gives the full variable domain: KAGVTQTPRYLIKTRGQQVTLSCSPISGHRSVSWYQQTPGQGLQFLFEYFSETQRNKGNFPGRFSGRQFSNSRSEMNVSTLELGDSALYLCASSVGTGATGELFFGEGSRLTVL.

This clonotype was detected many times. The rearrangement links TRBV11-2 to TRBJ2-5; no firm D call. Deletions cut 1 base from V and 1 base from J, with 10 bases between. This CDR3 has 15 amino acids. Germline loops: CDR1 SGHAT, CDR2 FQNNGV. Here the CDR3 DNA reads TGTGCCAGCAGCTTAGCGCCGGGCCTCCAAGAGACCCAGTACTTC. As protein: CASSLAPGLQETQYF.

Many counts were recorded for this clonotype. This rearrangement joins TRBV9 to TRBJ1-4; possibly TRBD1 for D (5 bases). Trimming took off 0 bases at V and 4 bases at J, with 7 bases between the two ends. CDR3 length: 14 residues. Per the germline V gene, CDR1 is SGDLS and CDR2 is YYNGEE. The DNA for the CDR3 is TGTGCCAGCAGCGTAGCCGGGGGTAATGAAAAACTGTTTTTT. Translated, it gives CASSVAGGNEKLFF.